This T cell receptor (beta chain) is from a study of blood T cell repertoires in COVID-19. Study as a whole: Acute and convalescent COVID-19 specimens originated in the United States, Italy and Spain. T cells, B-cell-depleted T cells, or PBMCs supplied cDNA or gDNA.

The table lists this clone with a count of one. Original methodology: Scientists estimated how many nucleated cells there were by amplifying reference gene primers. Repertoires were generated with immunoSEQ multiplex PCR, while TCRdb's copy carries only in-frame clones and drops some. V, J and clone size are taken as reported in that table, and D and trimming were inferred from the DNA itself. The data show about 200,000 clones, around nine tenths seen once. Trimming shortened V by 5 bases and J by 0 bases, and 11 bases separated the two germline ends. This CDR3 comprises 14 residues. Germline V gives CDR1 MNHEY, CDR2 SVGAGI. In Seattle, patients joined the study during active infection and were tracked longitudinally.

This chain connects TRBV6-5 to TRBJ2-7; perhaps TRBD2 as D (6 bases). The sequence was collected from a man over 45 with COVID-19, enrolled during active disease. Specimen: peripheral blood. CDR3 DNA: TGTGCCAGCAGTCGGGACGGGAGCTCCTACGAGCAGTACTTC. Residues: CASSRDGSSYEQYF.